This TCR beta chain was identified in a study of T cells in Graves' hyperthyroidism and ophthalmopathy (dated by TCRdb to about 2019). With respect to the entire study: TCR V-J signatures able to tell the groups apart were searched for in a discovery cohort of some 97 patients, of whom more than 40 had Graves' ophthalmopathy and around 56 had stable Graves' hyperthyroidism. Prospective prediction of ophthalmopathy was tested in an independent validation cohort consisting of 18 to 20 hyperthyroidism patients and 17 patients who later progressed to ophthalmopathy. The roughly 90 discovery patients were divided at random into training and test sets in a 7:3 ratio. In several Graves' hyperthyroidism patients, the study also compared T-cell repertoires from thyroid tissue with T-cell repertoires from blood. Once sampling was done, hyperthyroidism patients were given methimazole at a starting dose of 30 mg daily, whereas ophthalmopathy patients were given high-dose intravenous methylprednisolone. The paper reports TCR Vbeta CDR3 sequencing of about 140 peripheral blood samples: 43 ophthalmopathy, some 80 hyperthyroidism and 17 progressor patients. Overall study results and their limits: No statistical method was used to set the sample size in advance, and investigators knew the group allocation. In validation, the model predicted progression to ophthalmopathy with approximately 71% sensitivity and about 73% specificity, a median of approximately 6.5 months before onset. Ophthalmopathy was separated from stable hyperthyroidism by a 13 V-J signature model, with approximately 89% sensitivity and approximately 81% specificity obtained in cross-validation and 80%/75% obtained in testing. Most expanded thyroid clonotypes (frequency above 0.001) were also found in blood, which suggests that blood repertoires may mirror thyroid immune responses.

The TCR beta CDR3 regions were amplified from RNA transcripts. For the first round of RT-PCR on the TCR CDR3, the HTBI primer set was used together with the Qiagen OneStep RT-PCR kit. The libraries were constructed in a second round of multiplex PCR and then size-selected and purified. Libraries were sequenced paired-end with 100 bp reads on an Illumina HiSeq2000. From the authors' description of their analysis: Raw data were processed with SOAPnuke, discarding reads with adapters, uncalled bases, mean Phred below 15, or no exact constant-primer or identifier match. COPE v1.2.5 was used to merge the high-quality paired reads, and each unique nucleotide sequence was defined as a clonotype. MiTCR v1.1 was used to align the clonotypes against IMGT TRBV, TRBD and TRBJ reference segments. The analysis included only V-J combinations with a frequency above 0.0001, which together covered 99% to 99.2% of the repertoires. The TCS score was defined as F50 (clonal expansion) divided by E x V (chaos), with BLOSUM62-based TCRdist calculated between CDR3 peptides within each V-J. Welch's t-statistics and random forest reduced around 510 V-J features to some 14, which were used in a naive Bayes classifier (R e1071). TCRdb cleaned the public reads at Q25 with fastp, built clones with MiXCR and kept in-frame beta chains. Every CDR3 protein is listed once, alongside the most common genes and DNA of its rows. TCRdb, not the authors, supplied the V and J calls. The sample table shows about 560,000 distinct CDR3 sequences, and roughly 46% are seen once. The top ten hold 8% to 8.5% of the sample.

Graves' hyperthyroidism was defined as stable when no progression to ophthalmopathy occurred over 18 months of follow-up. Hyperthyroidism patients were aged 18 to 65 years and newly diagnosed, with disease duration of less than 2 months. Exclusion was applied to patients with uncontrolled infections, other autoimmune diseases, pregnancy or lactation. Clinical symptoms, serum thyroxine and TRAb, thyroid ultrasound, and orbital computed tomography formed the basis for the diagnoses. Total RNA was extracted with Trizol reagent, and quality was checked on an Agilent 2100 Bioanalyzer. CDR1 and CDR2 are drawn from the germline V gene (reference sequence): DFQATT, SNEGSKA. After removal of 7 bases from V and 1 base from J, the junction retains 10 bases not matched to a gene. The CDR3 goes from the cysteine to the phenylalanine over 15 residues. The sequence is cut down to CDR3 DNA, 45 bases in frame from base 1.

This clonotype came up a few times. No antigen is known for it. Per-nucleotide qualities are absent, and no much larger clonotype sits a single base away. Rearrangement joined TRBV20-1 to TRBJ1-2, with 9 bases matching TRBD1. The specimen was peripheral blood or thyroid tissue (not recorded which). This clonotype originated in a woman aged 18-30 years with Graves' hyperthyroidism. Donor details come from another sample of the same person, matched by shared clones. The CDR3 is CSGRGQGLFNYGYTF. The DNA is TGCAGTGGAAGGGGACAGGGCCTTTTTAACTATGGCTACACCTTC.